This T cell receptor (delta chain) derives from a study of gamma-delta T cells after stem cell transplantation. TCRdb fed the RT-PCR reads into CATT to redo clone calling. The sample records around 3,000 delta-chain clones, 1.7% being singletons. As concerns this clone: TCRdb's protein for this DNA is that of a much larger clone and differs from the translation at residue 4, likely a read error; the protein shown is the DNA translation.

There are 17 residues in the CDR3. Losses at the gene ends were 5 bases for V and 1 base for J; bases not matched to a gene: 13. Germline CDR1 and CDR2: GEAIGNYY and EKD. Material for sequencing was gamma-delta T cells. J is TRDJ1 and V is TRDV2; TRDD3 agrees at 9 bases. This TCR derives from a human donor. It is not recorded whose cells these are; they may come from a transplant donor. The CDR3 DNA follows: TGTGCCTGTGGCACTCTGGGGGATTCCTTGATCACCGATAAACTCATCTTT. This sequence encodes CACGTLGDSLITDKLIF.